The clone carrying this TCR beta chain was seen just once. The data were obtained in a study of shared clonotypes between healthy human individuals. This CDR3 has 15 residues. Trimming at V came to 4 bases and at J to 0 bases, leaving 7 bases not matched to a gene. Germline-derived CDR1 and CDR2 are SGHNT and YYREEE (reference sequence). Methods used by the authors: Junction-only sequences without quality scores came from ImmunoSEQ, so filtering differed. TCRdb's copy holds only in-frame clones and misses some; the assay was immunoSEQ multiplex PCR. D and trimming were read from the DNA, whereas the V and J calls and clone size are those reported in that table. The table includes 850,000 to 1,200,000 clones, roughly 80% detected once.

This TCR was sampled from a man aged 18 to 35 in good health. The chain uses TRBV5-4 and TRBJ2-7, with 7 bases aligning to TRBD1. What was sequenced was memory CD4+ T cells sorted from blood. The subset: CD45RA-negative fraction. CDR3 residues: CASSARRDSSYEQYF. As DNA, the CDR3 is TGTGCCAGCAGCGCCCGCCGGGACAGCTCCTACGAGCAGTACTTC.